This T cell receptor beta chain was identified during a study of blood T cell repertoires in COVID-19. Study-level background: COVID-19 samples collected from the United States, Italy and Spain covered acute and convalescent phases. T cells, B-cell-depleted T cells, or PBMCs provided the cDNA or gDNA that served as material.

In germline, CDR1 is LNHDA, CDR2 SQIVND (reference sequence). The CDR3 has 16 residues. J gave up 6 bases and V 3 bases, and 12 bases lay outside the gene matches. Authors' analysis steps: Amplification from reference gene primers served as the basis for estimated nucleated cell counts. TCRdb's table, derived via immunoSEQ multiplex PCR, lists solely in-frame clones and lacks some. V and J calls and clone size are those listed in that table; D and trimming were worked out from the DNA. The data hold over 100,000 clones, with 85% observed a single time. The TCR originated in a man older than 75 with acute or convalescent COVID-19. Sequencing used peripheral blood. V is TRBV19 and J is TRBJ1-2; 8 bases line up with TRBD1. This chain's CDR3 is CASSIFWTGKNDGYTF. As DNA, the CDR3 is TGTGCCAGTAGTATCTTTTGGACAGGGAAGAATGATGGCTACACCTTC.